Following are 6 T cell receptor beta chains from one sample sequenced in a study of vaccination and CD4 T cells after COVID-19. Treatment in this sample: roughly 11-day PBMC culture with coronavirus spike peptide pools or control peptides (ViraFEST assay). Scientists ran DNA taken from cultured CD4+ T cells through the Oncomine TCR Beta short-read assay for sequencing. TCRdb ran MiXCR on the PCR reads and lists one entry per CDR3 protein. Of 16,000 or so distinct CDR3 sequences listed, about 45% are singletons. Their specific antigens are unknown. Source: CD4+ T cells from blood, cultured in vitro, taken after SARS-CoV-2 vaccination. These receptors all stem from a human donor who had recovered from COVID-19.

The rearrangement links TRBV6-2 or TRBV6-3 to TRBJ2-1; D uncertain. Trimming removed 5 bases from V and 10 bases from J, with 15 bases in between. The CDR3 covers 13 residues. In germline, CDR1 is MNHEY, CDR2 SVGEGT. Here the CDR3 DNA reads TGTGCCAGCAGTGACCAACTCCTAGGAGAGCAGTTCTTC. It specifies CASSDQLLGEQFF.

Only a few counts were recorded for this clonotype. This sequence joins TRBV18 and TRBJ1-1, with TRBD1 identical over 7 bases. Per germline, CDR1 KGHSH and CDR2 LQKENI. J gave up 1 base and V 3 bases, and 5 bases lay outside the gene matches. This CDR3 contains 15 residues. In DNA, the CDR3 is TGTGCCAGCTCACCCCGACAGGGAGGGAACACTGAAGCTTTCTTT. This codes for CASSPRQGGNTEAFF.

Only a few counts were recorded for this clonotype. This chain connects TRBV30 to TRBJ2-7; 11 nucleotides match TRBD1. This CDR3 is 15 amino acids long. Germline values: CDR1 GTSNPN, CDR2 SVGIG (reference sequence). V shed 3 bases and J 1 base; nucleotides not matched to a gene: 5. The CDR3 loop reads CAWRKGQGVSYEQYF. As DNA, the CDR3 is TGTGCCTGGAGAAAGGGACAGGGGGTTTCCTACGAGCAGTACTTC.

This sequence joins TRBV7-2 and TRBJ1-1; D is undetermined. Trimming took 6 bases from V and 7 from J, leaving 9 bases between them. This CDR3 has 11 residues. Germline CDR1 reads SGHTA; CDR2 reads FQGNSA. The CDR3 loop is CASSAAGEAFF. In nucleotides, the CDR3 is TGTGCCAGCAGTGCCGCAGGTGAAGCTTTCTTT.

The chain combines TRBV28 with TRBJ1-1; D call uncertain. Trimming removed 2 bases at V and 6 bases at J, with 19 bases between. This CDR3 is built from 16 residues. The V gene's germline CDR1 is MDHEN and CDR2 SYDVKM. The CDR3 bases are TGTGCCAGCAGTTTAGGGTTATTCTCTAGATCCGCTGAAGCTTTCTTT. It encodes CASSLGLFSRSAEAFF.

The chain joins TRBV28 to TRBJ2-7, with 8 bases that match TRBD2. CDR1 and CDR2 (germline): MDHEN, SYDVKM. V gave up 3 bases and J gave up 5 bases; unmatched junction bases: 6. The CDR3 is made up of 14 amino acids. In nucleotides, the CDR3 is TGTGCCAGCAGTTTTCCCCGCGGGAGGCACGAGCAGTACTTC. It encodes CASSFPRGRHEQYF.